Presented here are 8 T cell receptor beta chains from one specimen sequenced in a study of CD8 T cells in ankylosing spondylitis. MiXCR, applied by TCRdb to the 5' RACE reads, yields one record per CDR3 protein. The sample holds 150,000 to 200,000 distinct CDR3 sequences, approximately 10% seen once. Sequencing was performed on blood, either unsorted or a sorted T cell fraction (not recorded which). The receptors come from a male donor with ankylosing spondylitis or in good health (not recorded which).

As for this clonotype: A much larger clone differs by one base, so this may be a read error. The rearrangement uses TRBV7-8 and TRBJ2-7; 7 nucleotides align to TRBD1. CDR1 SGHVS and CDR2 FQNEAQ come from the germline V gene. The V and J ends lost 4 bases and 3 bases, in that order; junction bases with no gene match: 6. The CDR3 extends over 14 amino acids. The CDR3 DNA reads as TGTGCCAGCAGCTCCGCCAGACAGGGCTACGAGCAGTACTTC. Translating it yields CASSSARQGYEQYF.

V is TRBV6-1 and J is TRBJ2-1, with D possibly matching TRBD2 (7 bases). This CDR3 has 13 amino acids. Trimming took 6 bases from V and 7 from J, leaving 13 bases between them. Germline V gene sequence: CDR1 MNHNS, CDR2 SASEGT. This CDR3 reads CASRGGGENEQFF. The CDR3 DNA is TGTGCCAGCAGGGGGGGGGGCGAGAATGAGCAGTTCTTC.

V usage is TRBV3-1 and J usage is TRBJ2-2, with unresolved D. V was cut by 2 bases and J by 1 base, with 5 bases left in between. CDR3 length: 14 residues. Germline lookup yields CDR1 LGHDT and CDR2 YNNKEL (reference sequence). The CDR3 here is CASSQLGNTGELFF. The CDR3 DNA reads TGTGCCAGCAGCCAATTAGGGAACACCGGGGAGCTGTTTTTT.

This clonotype was observed a few times. This rearrangement joins TRBV12-3 or TRBV12-4 to TRBJ2-2; a possible D gene is TRBD2 (5 bases). V was clipped by 5 bases and J by 4 bases, with 17 bases between them. CDR3 length: 16 amino acids. This chain's CDR3 is CASSPGVQASTGELFF. CDR3 sequence (DNA): TGTGCCAGCAGTCCCGGGGTGCAGGCGTCCACCGGGGAGCTGTTTTTT.

This clonotype has ten or more counts. V usage is TRBV5-4 and J usage is TRBJ2-5, with D unresolved. The CDR3 loop spans 13 amino acids. V shed 3 bases and J shed 2 bases, with 8 bases lying between them. Looked up from germline, CDR1 is SGHNT and CDR2 is YYREEE (reference sequence). This chain's CDR3 is CASSWPLQETQYF. The DNA of the CDR3 is TGTGCCAGCAGCTGGCCCTTACAAGAGACCCAGTACTTC. The full variable domain, its missing parts supplied by reference TRBV5-4 and TRBJ2-5, is ETGVTQSPTHLIKTRGQQVTLRCSSQSGHNTVSWYQQALGQGPQFIFQYYREEENGRGNFPPRFSGLQFPNYSSELNVNALELDDSALYLCASSWPLQETQYFGPGTRLLVL.

This clonotype showed up many times. The chain employs TRBV27 and TRBJ2-3; no clear D. Trimming pared 0 bases from V and 1 base from J, leaving 5 bases between. Germline V gene lookup returns CDR1 MNHEY and CDR2 SMNVEV (reference sequence). This CDR3 comprises 14 residues. CDR3 in DNA: TGTGCCAGCAGTTTATCGTACGGCACAGATACGCAGTATTTT. Residues: CASSLSYGTDTQYF.

This clonotype has at least ten counts. The chain recombines TRBV3-1 with TRBJ2-1; TRBD2 agrees at 12 bases. Germline CDR1 LGHDT, CDR2 YNNKEL (reference sequence). Trimming at V came to 1 base and at J to 0 bases, leaving 7 bases not matched to a gene. The CDR3 sequence is 19 residues long. The CDR3 DNA is TGTGCCAGCAGCCAAGCGGGACTAGCGGGCGGAAGCTCCTACAATGAGCAGTTCTTC. The encoded protein is CASSQAGLAGGSSYNEQFF.

This clonotype was counted many times. The chain employs TRBV12-3 or TRBV12-4 and TRBJ2-1; tentative D call: TRBD1 (5 bases). Trimming removed 2 bases at V and 7 bases at J, with 12 bases between. The CDR3 length is 14 residues. The CDR3 sequence is CASSLSQGENEQFF. Written as DNA, the CDR3 is TGTGCCAGCAGTTTATCCCAGGGTGAGAATGAGCAGTTCTTC.